This T cell receptor (beta chain) was identified during a study of blood T cell repertoires in COVID-19. Some clones are missing from TCRdb's copy, which holds only in-frame ones; the method was immunoSEQ multiplex PCR. This table has about 140,000 clones, roughly 85% appearing once. Each participant's cohort was designated according to participant-reported clinical history. Cohort 3 recovered donors had two negative PCRs, clearance, or symptom resolution. The CDR3 is 15 amino acids. CDR1 is MNHEY and CDR2 is SVGAGI in the germline V gene. With 7 bases clipped from V and 2 bases from J, the junction kept 9 bases outside the gene matches.

This sequence originates from a woman aged 45-60 years who had recovered from COVID-19. The chain employs TRBV6-5 and TRBJ2-5; TRBD2 matches 8 bases. Specimen: PBMCs or T cells enriched from blood (not recorded which). The CDR3 DNA reads TGTGCCAGCATGCGACTAGCGAACCGACAAGAGACCCAGTACTTC. Residues: CASMRLANRQETQYF.